The 29 T cell receptor beta chains below come from one sample, sequenced in a study of graft-versus-host responses after intestinal transplantation. The method was immunoSEQ multiplex PCR; TCRdb's version includes in-frame clones alone and lacks a portion of them. Of around 24,000 clones listed, about four fifths are singletons. These receptors lack a known antigen. The sequenced sample was unstimulated CD8+ T cells sorted from spleen or lymph node cells, obtained before transplant. The receptors here all came from a human donor who was the organ donor for an intestinal transplant.

CDR3 sequence: CASSLGYTLNTEAFF. The CDR3 bases are TGTGCCAGCAGCTTAGGGTACACCCTGAACACTGAAGCTTTCTTT. V usage is TRBV7-9 and J usage is TRBJ1-1; D gene ambiguous. The germline V gene has CDR1 SEHNR and CDR2 FQNEAQ (reference sequence). V lost 1 base, J lost 0 bases, and 9 bases lay in between. This CDR3 contains 15 residues.

The chain has TRBV7-9 and TRBJ1-2; 7 bases are shared with TRBD1. There are 15 residues in the CDR3. Per germline, CDR1 SEHNR and CDR2 FQNEAQ (reference sequence). Germline trimming cut 5 bases from V and 6 bases from J; bases unmatched to any gene: 12. CDR3 region: CASSRTDRALDGYTF. As DNA, the CDR3 is TGTGCCAGCAGCCGTACTGACAGGGCGCTTGATGGCTACACCTTC.

This clone was seen once. This rearrangement joins TRBV6-1 to TRBJ1-2, with D uncertain. The germline V gene encodes CDR1 MNHNS and CDR2 SASEGT. The CDR3 extends over 14 amino acids. Trimming cost V 6 bases and J 0 bases, with 11 bases left between them. This CDR3 is CASSPTGSNYGYTF. The CDR3 nucleotides read TGTGCCAGCAGCCCCACGGGTTCTAACTATGGCTACACCTTC.

J is TRBJ1-1 and V is TRBV5-5; D may be TRBD1 (6 bases). CDR1 is SGHKS and CDR2 is YYEKEE in the germline V gene (reference sequence). V lost 1 base to trimming and J lost 3 bases, with 22 bases between them. This CDR3 has 18 amino acids. Here the CDR3 reads CASSLSPLLGGRDTEAFF. The DNA of the CDR3 is TGTGCCAGCAGCTTGTCCCCTTTATTAGGGGGGCGTGACACTGAAGCTTTCTTT. The whole variable domain, filled in from reference TRBV5-5 and TRBJ1-1, reads DAGVTQSPTHLIKTRGQQVTLRCSPISGHKSVSWYQQVLGQGPQFIFQYYEKEERGRGNFPDRFSARQFPNYSSELNVNALLLGDSALYLCASSLSPLLGGRDTEAFFGQGTRLTVV.

The chain uses TRBV5-1 and TRBJ2-3, with TRBD2 identical over 7 bases. The length of the CDR3 is 16 residues. The germline V gene has CDR1 SGHRS and CDR2 YFSETQ. J lost 3 bases, V lost 5 bases, and 12 bases had no gene match. This chain's CDR3 is CASREGLEVWTDTQYF. CDR3 DNA: TGCGCCAGCAGGGAAGGACTAGAGGTTTGGACAGATACGCAGTATTTT.

This chain uses TRBV19 with TRBJ1-3, with D perhaps TRBD1 (5 bases). The length of the CDR3 is 17 residues. With 5 bases removed from V and 0 bases from J, the gap between germline ends came to 17 bases. The germline CDR1 and CDR2 sequences are LNHDA and SQIVND (reference sequence). The CDR3 protein is CASSLDPTASSGNTIYF. The CDR3 DNA follows: TGTGCCAGTAGTCTGGACCCGACAGCGAGCTCTGGAAACACCATATATTTT.

The chain uses TRBV10-2 and TRBJ2-5, with 11 bases matching TRBD2. The CDR3 length is 16 residues. The V gene end was trimmed by 3 bases and the J gene end by 4 bases; junction bases not matched to a gene: 7. Germline loops: CDR1 WSHSY, CDR2 SAAADI. The CDR3 sequence is CASSDKGLAGGETQYF. The CDR3 DNA is TGCGCCAGCAGTGATAAGGGGCTAGCGGGGGGAGAGACCCAGTACTTC.

The genes are TRBV5-8 and TRBJ2-1; 11 nucleotides align to TRBD1. This CDR3 spans 15 amino acids. Unmatched junction bases numbered 2, after V lost 1 base and J lost 5 bases. The germline gives CDR1 SGHTS, CDR2 YDEGEE. The CDR3 DNA reads as TGTGCCAGCAGCTTGTGGGACAGGGGGGACAATGAGCAGTTCTTC. It yields the protein CASSLWDRGDNEQFF. Variable domain in full (rest from reference TRBV5-8 and TRBJ2-1): EAGVTQSPTHLIKTRGQQATLRCSPISGHTSVYWYQQALGLGLQFLLWYDEGEERNRGNFPPRFSGRQFPNYSSELNVNALELEDSALYLCASSLWDRGDNEQFFGPGTRLTVL.

V is TRBV30 and J is TRBJ2-1; TRBD2 matches at 8 bases. Germline-derived CDR1 and CDR2 are GTSNPN and SVGIG (reference sequence). The CDR3 loop spans 14 amino acids. V dropped 3 bases and J dropped 5; count of bases not matched to a gene: 6. The CDR3 reads CAWRSGSNHNEQFF. CDR3 bases: TGTGCCTGGAGGAGCGGGAGTAACCACAATGAGCAGTTCTTC.

V usage is TRBV7-2 and J usage is TRBJ2-7, with 10 bases identical to TRBD2. V shed 5 bases and J 3 bases; nucleotides not matched to a gene: 7. The germline V gene has CDR1 SGHTA and CDR2 FQGNSA. There are 15 residues in the CDR3. The CDR3 sequence is CASSQRSSGSYEQYF. The CDR3 DNA follows: TGTGCCAGCAGCCAAAGGTCTAGCGGGAGCTACGAGCAGTACTTC.

The gene calls are TRBV30 and TRBJ2-5, with D tentatively TRBD2 (5 bases). TRBJ2-7 explains the end of the DNA better; the J call may be wrong. This CDR3 has 14 amino acids. Germline V gene data show CDR1 as GTSNPN and CDR2 as SVGIG (reference sequence). The CDR3 sequence: CAWSLQVPGDEQYF. The CDR3 region has the DNA TGTGCCTGGAGCTTGCAGGTGCCCGGGGACGAGCAGTACTTC.

This clone was detected only a few times. V gene TRBV10-3 combines with J gene TRBJ1-1; D gene unclear. The ends were cut back, 1 base at V and 1 base at J, with 4 bases in the middle. Germline CDR1 ENHRY, CDR2 SYGVKD. The CDR3 has 13 residues. CDR3 nucleotide sequence: TGTGCCATCAGTGAGTGGGCGAACACTGAAGCTTTCTTT. The encoded protein is CAISEWANTEAFF.

This clone was counted a single time. This chain uses TRBV7-9 with TRBJ2-7, with 7 bases that match TRBD2. With 10 bases clipped from V and 5 bases from J, the junction kept 11 bases outside the gene matches. Germline V gene lookup returns CDR1 SEHNR and CDR2 FQNEAQ (reference sequence). The CDR3 is made up of 13 amino acids. DNA of the CDR3: TGTGCCACGTGGGCGGGAGACTACCACGAGCAGTACTTC. Its translation is CATWAGDYHEQYF.

The genes are TRBV4-1 and TRBJ2-5; perhaps TRBD2 as D (6 bases). The CDR3 sequence is 14 residues long. Trimming took off 2 bases at V and 0 bases at J, with 7 bases between the two ends. The germline V gene encodes CDR1 MGHRA and CDR2 YSYEKL. CDR3 region: CASSQIADQETQYF. Here the CDR3 DNA reads TGCGCCAGCAGCCAAATAGCGGACCAAGAGACCCAGTACTTC.

The chain links TRBV4-3 to TRBJ1-2; D not certain. V was clipped by 1 base and J by 7 bases, with 10 bases between them. Germline loops: CDR1 LGHNA, CDR2 YSLEER. This CDR3 is 13 amino acids long. The CDR3 region has the DNA TGCGCCAGCAGCCAAGGTACTCGTCTTGGCTACACCTTC. Amino acids: CASSQGTRLGYTF.

This clone was observed once. The gene calls are TRBV7-6 and TRBJ2-3; no clear D gene. Germline CDR1 reads SGHVS; CDR2 reads FNYEAQ. The CDR3 loop spans 11 amino acids. V was cut by 4 bases and J by 6 bases, with 5 bases left in between. The CDR3 bases are TGTGCCAGCAGCTCTACGGATACGCAGTATTTT. Translated, it gives CASSSTDTQYF. The full variable domain, its missing parts supplied by reference TRBV7-6 and TRBJ2-3, is GAGVSQSPRYKVTKRGQDVALRCDPISGHVSLYWYRQALGQGPEFLTYFNYEAQQDKSGLPNDRFSAERPEGSISTLTIQRTEQRDSAMYRCASSSTDTQYFGPGTRLTVL.

The chain carries TRBV7-9 and TRBJ2-1, with D possibly TRBD2 on 6 matching bases. The CDR3 has 15 residues. Germline lookup yields CDR1 SEHNR and CDR2 FQNEAQ (reference sequence). Trimming removed 5 bases from V and 5 bases from J, with 16 bases in between. The CDR3 DNA follows: TGTGCCAGCAGCGACGGGACTGAGGGCCACAATGAGCAGTTCTTC. Amino acids: CASSDGTEGHNEQFF.

The chain uses TRBV6-5 and TRBJ2-1; the match to TRBD1 covers 7 bases. Trimming cost V 0 bases and J 10 bases; bases outside gene matches: 0. The V gene's germline CDR1 is MNHEY and CDR2 SVGAGI. CDR3 length equals 12 residues. The CDR3 is CASSYSTGEQFF. The CDR3 nucleotides read TGTGCCAGCAGTTACTCGACAGGGGAGCAGTTCTTC.

The chain couples TRBV4-1 to TRBJ1-2, with 8 bases identical to TRBD1. The length of the CDR3 is 14 residues. Germline loops: CDR1 MGHRA, CDR2 YSYEKL. The trim removed 1 base at V and 5 bases at J, leaving 3 bases unmatched. CDR3 residues: CASSQVGTGYGYTF. DNA of the CDR3: TGCGCCAGCAGCCAAGTAGGGACAGGTTATGGCTACACCTTC.

This clone was recorded only once. The chain couples TRBV27 to TRBJ2-7; TRBD2 aligns across 7 bases. The CDR3 spans 13 residues. The germline V gene has CDR1 MNHEY and CDR2 SMNVEV (reference sequence). Trimming cost V 10 bases and J 1 base; bases outside gene matches: 7. In DNA, the CDR3 is TGTGCCACCTCGGGGGGTTCGTCCTACGAGCAGTACTTC. This sequence encodes CATSGGSSYEQYF.

This clone was detected once. This chain links TRBV4-3 with TRBJ1-3; D not resolved. This CDR3 is built from 16 residues. Between the trimmed V and J ends, which lost 0 bases and 2 bases, there was a span of 11 bases. Looked up from germline, CDR1 is LGHNA and CDR2 is YSLEER. Here the CDR3 reads CASSQDWRAAGNTIYF. DNA of the CDR3: TGCGCCAGCAGCCAAGATTGGAGGGCAGCTGGAAACACCATATATTTT.

The V and J genes are TRBV6-1 and TRBJ2-2, with 8 bases lining up with TRBD2. Germline V gene lookup returns CDR1 MNHNS and CDR2 SASEGT. The CDR3 is 15 amino acids. The ends lost 1 base at V and 5 bases at J; junction bases unmatched: 3. CDR3 loop: CASSEGAGGTGELFF. CDR3 in DNA: TGTGCCAGCAGTGAAGGGGCGGGAGGAACCGGGGAGCTGTTTTTT.

V gene TRBV11-2 combines with J gene TRBJ2-1, with D unresolved. V shed 2 bases and J shed 5 bases, with 7 bases lying between them. This CDR3 has 13 amino acids. Per the germline V gene, CDR1 is SGHAT and CDR2 is FQNNGV. The CDR3 region has the DNA TGTGCCAGCAGCTTATTCGGCCACAATGAGCAGTTCTTC. It specifies CASSLFGHNEQFF.

The rearrangement joins TRBV6-6 to TRBJ2-1; no definite D call. Germline loops: CDR1 MNHNY, CDR2 SVGAGI (reference sequence). V dropped 2 bases and J dropped 6 bases, with 5 bases sitting between them. The CDR3 runs to 12 residues. CDR3 region: CASSYNANEQFF. CDR3 DNA: TGTGCCAGCAGTTACAACGCCAATGAGCAGTTCTTC.

This sequence joins TRBV12-5 and TRBJ2-2; 7 bases line up with TRBD2. Trimming at V came to 0 bases and at J to 7 bases, leaving 11 bases not matched to a gene. CDR1 is LGHNT, CDR2 FRNRAP, per germline. This CDR3 is built from 17 residues. CDR3 in DNA: TGTGCTAGTGGTTTGGTACTCATCCGGGAGGAACACGGGGAGCTGTTTTTT. Translating gives CASGLVLIREEHGELFF.

This clone was observed once. The gene calls are TRBV5-1 and TRBJ2-1; 7 bases fit TRBD2. CDR3 length: 13 amino acids. Trimming removed 4 bases from V and 5 bases from J; junction bases left unmatched: 3. Germline V gene data show CDR1 as SGHRS and CDR2 as YFSETQ. CDR3 in amino acids: CASSRGTNNEQFF. Here the CDR3 DNA reads TGCGCCAGCAGCCGCGGGACTAACAATGAGCAGTTCTTC.

This chain links TRBV4-1 with TRBJ2-3; 8 nucleotides agree with TRBD1. Germline CDR1 MGHRA, CDR2 YSYEKL. Germline trimming cut 4 bases from V and 3 bases from J; bases unmatched to any gene: 6. The CDR3 has 15 amino acids. The CDR3 reads CASSPGQGGTDTQYF. In DNA form, the CDR3 reads TGCGCCAGCAGCCCAGGACAGGGAGGAACAGATACGCAGTATTTT.

The chain is built from TRBV5-1 and TRBJ1-1; 7 nucleotides agree with TRBD1. CDR3 length: 14 amino acids. After removal of 0 bases from V and 4 bases from J, the junction contained 3 bases not matched to a gene. Germline V CDR1 and CDR2: SGHRS, YFSETQ. CDR3 in amino acids: CASSLAGGSTEAFF. In DNA, the CDR3 is TGCGCCAGCAGCTTGGCAGGGGGGAGCACTGAAGCTTTCTTT.

CDR3 loop: CASSDQGVGYTF. The CDR3 DNA follows: TGCGCCAGCAGTGACCAAGGGGTTGGTTACACCTTC. The chain recombines TRBV10-2 with TRBJ1-2, with D possibly matching TRBD1 (5 bases). CDR1 and CDR2 from the germline V gene are WSHSY and SAAADI. CDR3 length: 12 residues. Trimming stripped 3 bases from V and 11 bases from J, with 13 bases between.